This T cell receptor (beta chain) originates from a study of T cell changes during pregnancy in multiple sclerosis. Method: immunoSEQ multiplex PCR; TCRdb's copy keeps in-frame clones and lacks some. The sample carries about 38,000 clones, about nine tenths recorded once. Germline CDR1 is SGHVS and CDR2 is FQNEAQ. The germline V and J ends were trimmed by 3 bases and 4 bases, with 7 bases remaining between them. The CDR3 length is 12 residues. The receptor comes from a female donor with multiple sclerosis, enrolled in a pregnancy study. The chain has TRBV7-8 and TRBJ2-7; D gene unclear. Material: CD8+ T cells from peripheral blood mononuclear cells, obtained in the second trimester of pregnancy. The CDR3 spells CASSLGSYEQYF. The CDR3 region has the DNA TGTGCCAGCAGCTTGGGCAGTTACGAGCAGTACTTC. The full variable domain, with the rest looked up from reference TRBV7-8 and TRBJ2-7, is GAGVSQSPRYKVAKRGQDVALRCDPISGHVSLFWYQQALGQGPEFLTYFQNEAQLDKSGLPSDRFFAERPEGSVSTLKIQRTQQEDSAVYLCASSLGSYEQYFGPGTRLTVT.